These 27 T cell receptor beta chains were all obtained from the same sample, sequenced in a study of control samples from healthy donors and cancer patients. Here immunoSEQ multiplex PCR was the method, and the copy in TCRdb shows in-frame clones only, minus some. The sample holds approximately 170,000 clones; 91% are singletons and the top ten take approximately 1.5%. The sample consisted of blood. The source is a young woman in good health.

V usage is TRBV12-5 and J usage is TRBJ2-3; 7 nucleotides agree with TRBD2. CDR1 is LGHNT and CDR2 is FRNRAP in the germline V gene. This CDR3 region has 16 residues. After removal of 3 bases from V and 3 bases from J, the junction contained 9 bases not matched to a gene. CDR3 loop: CASGFGGGSGTDTQYF. As DNA, the CDR3 is TGTGCTAGTGGTTTCGGCGGCGGGAGTGGTACAGATACGCAGTATTTT.

V is TRBV30 and J is TRBJ1-2; D call uncertain. This CDR3 is 12 amino acids long. The ends were cut back, 1 base at V and 4 bases at J, with 7 bases in the middle. Per germline, CDR1 GTSNPN and CDR2 SVGIG (reference sequence). This CDR3 is CAWSGAVYGYTF. Written as DNA, the CDR3 is TGTGCCTGGAGTGGGGCAGTCTATGGCTACACCTTC.

This clone was recorded once. This sequence joins TRBV7-2 and TRBJ2-3, with TRBD2 matching over 7 bases. The V gene's germline CDR1 is SGHTA and CDR2 FQGNSA. Trimming at V came to 1 base and at J to 0 bases, leaving 4 bases not matched to a gene. The CDR3 sequence is 16 residues long. The CDR3 region is CASSLGLAPSTDTQYF. As DNA, the CDR3 is TGTGCCAGCAGCTTAGGACTAGCCCCTAGCACAGATACGCAGTATTTT.

The genes are TRBV5-6 and TRBJ1-3; D gene unclear. The CDR3 contains 16 residues. Looked up from germline, CDR1 is SGHDT and CDR2 is YYEEEE. The V end lost 3 bases, the J end lost 0 bases, and 13 bases lay between the germline ends. The CDR3 sequence is CASSSGSVHSGNTIYF. The CDR3 region has the DNA TGTGCCAGCAGCTCCGGTTCGGTACACTCTGGAAACACCATATATTTT.

The chain links TRBV12-3 or TRBV12-4 to TRBJ2-7, with TRBD2 matching 7 bases. The CDR3 extends over 12 amino acids. V gave up 6 bases and J gave up 7 bases; unmatched junction bases: 6. This chain's CDR3 is CASSRTRREQYF. The CDR3 DNA reads as TGTGCCAGCAGCCGGACTAGGAGGGAGCAGTACTTC.

This clone was seen only once. Other DNA sequences in this sample translate to the same CDR3. The rearrangement uses TRBV5-6 and TRBJ1-2, with D unresolved. Germline V gives CDR1 SGHDT, CDR2 YYEEEE. Trimming pared 0 bases from V and 4 bases from J, leaving 7 bases between. The CDR3 has 13 amino acids. In DNA, the CDR3 is TGTGCCAGCAGCTTGGACGGACCCTATGGCTACACCTTC. Translated: CASSLDGPYGYTF.

This chain connects TRBV9 to TRBJ1-3; 8 bases are shared with TRBD1. The V gene end was trimmed by 1 base and the J gene end by 3 bases; junction bases not matched to a gene: 3. The germline CDR1 and CDR2 sequences are SGDLS and YYNGEE. The CDR3 is made up of 15 amino acids. CDR3 protein: CASSVQGANGNTIYF. DNA for the CDR3: TGTGCCAGCAGCGTACAGGGGGCTAATGGAAACACCATATATTTT.

In its sample, this clone was seen a few times. The genes are TRBV14 and TRBJ2-3; 14 bases are shared with TRBD2. Germline assignment: CDR1 SGHDN and CDR2 FVKESK. V gave up 4 bases and J gave up 7 bases; unmatched junction bases: 7. The CDR3 covers 16 residues. The CDR3 coding sequence is TGTGCCAGCAGCCCCTCGGGACTAGCGGGAGCATATACGCAGTATTTT. Amino acids: CASSPSGLAGAYTQYF.

The chain joins TRBV6-1 to TRBJ1-4; D is ambiguous. The length of the CDR3 is 15 residues. CDR1 is MNHNS, CDR2 SASEGT, per germline. Trimming removed 3 bases at V and 0 bases at J, with 8 bases between. CDR3 sequence: CASSEGTSTNEKLFF. The CDR3 coding sequence is TGTGCCAGCAGTGAGGGTACTTCAACTAATGAAAAACTGTTTTTT.

The V and J genes are TRBV29-1 and TRBJ2-7; TRBD1 matches 7 bases. The CDR3 runs to 12 residues. Losses at the gene ends were 4 bases for V and 2 bases for J; bases not matched to a gene: 2. Looked up from germline, CDR1 is SQVTM and CDR2 is ANQGSEA. CDR3 amino acids: CSVVQGAYEQYF. The DNA for the CDR3 is TGCAGCGTTGTCCAGGGGGCCTACGAGCAGTACTTC.

This chain links TRBV15 with TRBJ1-3, with 8 bases matching TRBD1. Germline loops: CDR1 LNHNV, CDR2 YYDKDF (reference sequence). The V gene end was trimmed by 7 bases and the J gene end by 4 bases; junction bases not matched to a gene: 6. The CDR3 has 14 residues. The CDR3 protein is CATKDRVSGNTIYF. For the CDR3, the DNA is TGTGCCACCAAGGACAGGGTGTCAGGAAACACCATATATTTT.

The chain couples TRBV7-2 to TRBJ1-6, with D tentatively TRBD1 (6 bases). The V gene's germline CDR1 is SGHTA and CDR2 FQGNSA. CDR3 length: 15 residues. Trimming pared 4 bases from V and 5 bases from J, leaving 12 bases between. This chain's CDR3 is CASSSHTGNNSPLHF. CDR3 nucleotides: TGTGCCAGCAGCTCCCACACAGGGAATAATTCACCCCTCCACTTT.

The genes are TRBV11-2 and TRBJ1-1; 7 bases line up with TRBD1. CDR1 is SGHAT and CDR2 is FQNNGV in the germline V gene. CDR3 length equals 14 residues. V was pared by 5 bases and J by 0 bases, with 3 bases of the junction left unmatched. The CDR3 sequence is CASSKQGMNTEAFF. The CDR3 DNA follows: TGTGCCAGCAGCAAACAGGGGATGAACACTGAAGCTTTCTTT. The full variable domain, in which reference TRBV11-2 and TRBJ1-1 provide the parts outside the CDR3, is EAGVAQSPRYKIIEKRQSVAFWCNPISGHATLYWYQQILGQGPKLLIQFQNNGVVDDSQLPKDRFSAERLKGVDSTLKIQPAKLEDSAVYLCASSKQGMNTEAFFGQGTRLTVV.

The chain has TRBV10-1 and TRBJ1-5; the D is unclear. This CDR3 region has 12 residues. CDR1 is WNHNN and CDR2 is SYGVQD in the germline V gene (reference sequence). V was trimmed by 8 bases and J by 1 base, leaving 6 bases between them. CDR3 sequence (DNA): TGCGCCAGCGGGTCAAGCAATCAGCCCCAGCATTTT. Its protein is CASGSSNQPQHF.

The chain recombines TRBV2 with TRBJ2-7; D may match TRBD1 or TRBD2 (5 bases each). The ends were cut back, 8 bases at V and 2 bases at J, with 10 bases in the middle. Germline V gene data show CDR1 as SNHLY and CDR2 as FYNNEI. This CDR3 is 12 amino acids long. In DNA form, the CDR3 reads TGTGCCAGCCGGGACCGTACCTACGAGCAGTACTTC. This sequence encodes CASRDRTYEQYF.

Concerning this clone itself: The junction shows a germline mismatch at one end, possibly a read error. The chain is built from TRBV7-9 and TRBJ2-7, with 9 bases fitting TRBD2. This CDR3 has 9 residues. Germline V CDR1 and CDR2: SEHNR, FQNEAQ (reference sequence). The CDR3 sequence: CASSPSGGF. CDR3 nucleotides: TGTGCCAGCAGCCCCAGCGGGGGGTTC.

The rearrangement joins TRBV10-2 to TRBJ2-3; D perhaps matches TRBD2 (6 bases). The germline V gene has CDR1 WSHSY and CDR2 SAAADI. The length of the CDR3 is 16 residues. V shed 0 bases and J shed 0 bases, with 10 bases lying between them. CDR3 sequence reads: CASSESRGVSTDTQYF. CDR3 DNA sequence: TGCGCCAGCAGTGAGTCTCGCGGGGTGAGCACAGATACGCAGTATTTT.

V is TRBV3-1 (or the pseudogene TRBV3-2) and J is TRBJ1-5; TRBD1 matches at 8 bases. Looked up from germline, CDR1 is LGHDT and CDR2 is YNNKEL (reference sequence). This CDR3 is built from 14 residues. V was clipped by 1 base and J by 9 bases; unmatched bases: 5. The chain's CDR3 is CASSQVQGDRPQHF. The CDR3 nucleotides read TGTGCCAGCAGCCAAGTACAGGGGGATCGGCCCCAGCATTTT.

V usage is TRBV4-1 and J usage is TRBJ1-1, with TRBD1 identical over 10 bases. Looked up from germline, CDR1 is MGHRA and CDR2 is YSYEKL. The CDR3 totals 15 residues. The V gene end was trimmed by 3 bases and the J gene end by 5 bases; junction bases not matched to a gene: 6. The CDR3 coding sequence is TGCGCCAGCAGCCAGTGGACAGGGGGTGAGACTGAAGCTTTCTTT. Translated: CASSQWTGGETEAFF.

The chain employs TRBV2 and TRBJ2-1; 11 bases match TRBD2. The V and J ends lost 5 bases and 5 bases, in that order; junction bases with no gene match: 8. The CDR3 totals 16 residues. Germline CDR1 and CDR2: SNHLY and FYNNEI. CDR3 nucleotide sequence: TGTGCCAGCAGTTATTTTCCGGGACTAGCGGACAATGAGCAGTTCTTC. This gives the protein CASSYFPGLADNEQFF.

The chain carries TRBV23-1 and TRBJ2-4, with 7 bases lining up with TRBD2. TRBV23-1 is assigned to the ORF class and has an uncertain function. V lost 0 bases to trimming and J lost 3 bases; unmatched junction nucleotides: 5. CDR3 length: 16 amino acids. The DNA for the CDR3 is TGCGCCAGCAGTCAATCAGTGGGGGGGTGCAAAAACATTCAGTACTTC. As protein: CASSQSVGGCKNIQYF.

This chain links TRBV7-2 with TRBJ2-1, with TRBD1 matching 7 bases. Trimming removed 4 bases from V and 0 bases from J; junction bases left unmatched: 3. Germline V gene data show CDR1 as SGHTA and CDR2 as FQGNSA. The CDR3 contains 15 residues. CDR3 in amino acids: CASSSQGSSYNEQFF. The CDR3 DNA reads as TGTGCCAGCAGCTCACAGGGGAGCTCCTACAATGAGCAGTTCTTC. Combining the CDR3 with reference TRBV7-2 and TRBJ2-1 gives the whole variable domain GAGVSQSPSNKVTEKGKDVELRCDPISGHTALYWYRQSLGQGLEFLIYFQGNSAPDKSGLPSDRFSAERTGGSVSTLTIQRTQQEDSAVYLCASSSQGSSYNEQFFGPGTRLTVL.

The chain combines TRBV11-1 with TRBJ1-3; no firm D call. The CDR3 extends over 13 amino acids. Germline lookup yields CDR1 SGHAT and CDR2 FQDESV (reference sequence). V was shortened by 4 bases and J by 4 bases, with 8 bases between the two germline ends. For the CDR3, the DNA is TGTGCCAGCAGCTGGACGAACGGAAACACCATATATTTT. Protein product: CASSWTNGNTIYF. Full variable domain (outside the CDR3, taken from reference TRBV11-1 and TRBJ1-3): EAEVAQSPRYKITEKSQAVAFWCDPISGHATLYWYRQILGQGPELLVQFQDESVVDDSQLPKDRFSAERLKGVDSTLKIQPAELGDSAMYLCASSWTNGNTIYFGEGSWLTVV.

This chain links TRBV19 with TRBJ1-6, with D unresolved. V shed 4 bases and J shed 3 bases, with 7 bases lying between them. Germline CDR1 reads LNHDA; CDR2 reads SQIVND (reference sequence). The CDR3 runs 14 residues. The CDR3 reads CASSTPGYNSPLHF. CDR3 DNA: TGTGCCAGTAGTACTCCAGGCTATAATTCACCCCTCCACTTT.

The chain links TRBV18 to TRBJ2-2; TRBD1 agrees at 10 bases. The CDR3 runs to 15 residues. Germline V lookup: CDR1 KGHSH, CDR2 LQKENI. V was clipped by 2 bases and J by 4 bases; unmatched bases: 1. The CDR3 reads CASSPGQGGTGELFF. The CDR3 bases are TGTGCCAGCTCACCAGGACAGGGGGGCACCGGGGAGCTGTTTTTT.

About this clone: The sample contains more than one DNA sequence encoding this CDR3. The chain recombines TRBV18 with TRBJ2-7; D ambiguous. In germline, CDR1 is KGHSH, CDR2 LQKENI. This CDR3 spans 12 amino acids. With 3 bases removed from V and 2 bases from J, the gap between germline ends came to 5 bases. The CDR3 DNA reads as TGTGCCAGCTCACCGGGAACCTACGAGCAGTACTTC. Translating it yields CASSPGTYEQYF.

The chain employs TRBV7-3 and TRBJ2-1; D is perhaps TRBD2 (5 bases). Between the trimmed V and J ends, which lost 2 bases and 6 bases, there was a span of 17 bases. The CDR3 is 16 amino acids. Germline CDR1 is SGHTA and CDR2 is FQGTGA. CDR3 residues: CASSLSAGGFRNEQFF. The CDR3 DNA sequence: TGTGCCAGCAGCTTATCAGCCGGCGGGTTTCGCAATGAGCAGTTCTTC.